This TCR beta chain was captured in a study of shared T cell receptors in the human thymus (dated by TCRdb to about 2021). General notes on the study: The study examined how self-reactive, shared T-cell receptor alpha chains are generated in the human thymus.

Worth noting for this clone: The antigen this receptor binds is unknown. No much larger clone exists at a distance of one base, and base qualities are not known.

Receptor amplification or capture employed the immunoSEQ multiplex PCR assay. TCRdb re-hosts the immuneACCESS table, in-frame sequences only. Its copies lack some clones; in the studies checked, an unresolved V gene accounts for under half of them, and the cause for the rest is not known. This sample has 650,000 to 950,000 clones in its table, and 80% to 90% of those were observed once. Roughly 0.01% of the sample is in the top ten clones. From the cysteine up to the phenylalanine, the CDR3 has a length of 15 residues. Only the CDR3 part of the read is kept: 45 bases, read in frame from the first base. V drops 4 bases and J drops 6 bases, leaving 19 bases in between. From the germline V gene, CDR1 is SGHRS and CDR2 is YFSETQ. The same sample was also studied in work on human thymus T cells. Reported in the second study: In Finland, the donors were immunologically healthy infants who were having open corrective cardiac surgery for congenital heart defects. Thymus tissue was obtained as surgical resects removed during corrective cardiac surgery. V and J gene segment usage appeared biased in both thymic and peripheral blood repertoires. The related research reported highly overlapping thymic TCR repertoires among unrelated individuals. The study described the TCR alpha and beta repertoires in roughly 8 infant thymus samples and a handful of matching peripheral blood samples. Donor ages ranging from roughly 6 to 244 days were recorded, and several male and a couple of female infants were included in the cohort. Thymocytes were freed from the tissue by mechanical means and kept at -70 degrees C as pellets of roughly 8.5-31 million cells. A QIAsymphony instrument was used to extract genomic DNA from the frozen cell pellets. The immunoSEQ multiplex PCR assay was used to amplify the TCRB and TCRAD loci from a standardized amount of quality-controlled genomic DNA. The amplicons spanned the V(D)J region and were long enough to cover the CDR3 and allow V and J genes to be identified. Amplicon sequencing was performed on an Illumina platform through the commercial immunoSEQ service. Primer bias and sequencing errors were corrected using previously described methods, and TCRAD and TCRB definitions followed the IMGT database. immunoSEQ Analyzer 3.0 and VDJTools were used for repertoire analysis, which covered basic statistics, V/J segment usage, diversity estimates, rarefaction and pairwise overlap. To estimate diversity, the Chao1, ChaoE, Efron-Thisted, Shannon and inverse Simpson indices were applied, and diversity was also estimated on datasets down-sampled to the smallest sample. Repertoire overlap was determined by strict matching of CDR3 nucleotide sequence, V gene and J gene, and Jaccard-based multidimensional scaling clustering was applied. On average, roughly 890,000 unique TCRB clonotypes were obtained from thymus samples, compared with 70,000 to 100,000 from blood samples.

Sample: thymocytes. The rearrangement combines TRBV5-1 with TRBJ1-2; matching of 6 bases hints at TRBD1 as the D gene. The sequence derives from a girl under three years old with a congenital heart defect. Donor details come from another sample of the same person, matched by shared clones. The CDR3 amino acid sequence is: CASSPPSPRGDGYTF. In nucleotides, the sequence is TGCGCCAGCAGCCCCCCGTCGCCCAGGGGAGATGGCTACACCTTC.